Described below is a single T cell receptor (beta chain) sequence and its context. These data come from a study of shared clonotypes between healthy human individuals. The assay used deep level. Across several immunoSEQ plates, the genomic DNA of each subset was split evenly. Per sorted-subset replicate PCR, input was approximately 180 ng DNA, representing tens of thousands of T cell genomes. Sequencing used immunoSEQ multiplex PCR; TCRdb keeps in-frame clones, though not all of them. The repertoire includes some 2,100,000 clones, roughly 91% of them detected once, and 1.7% sits in the top ten. CD45RO-negative CD8 cells positively selected for CCR7 made up the naive population, which excluded terminally differentiated effector memory CD45RA+ cells. Healthy HIV-negative adults without recent acute infections or vaccinations served as donors. This clonotype was obtained from a man aged 18-30 years in good health. Some clones in this sample may be carry-over from other donors' samples. The sequenced material came from naive CD8+ T cells from PBMCs.

DNA for the CDR3: TGTGCCAGCAGACAATCCCCGGGGGGGAACACTGAAGCTTTCTTT. Amino acids: CASRQSPGGNTEAFF. The chain employs TRBV7-9 and TRBJ1-1; perhaps TRBD1 as D (5 bases). Germline assignment: CDR1 SEHNR and CDR2 FQNEAQ (reference sequence). V lost 6 bases and J 1 base, leaving 15 bases between the germline ends. The CDR3 is made up of 15 amino acids.